These 19 T cell receptor beta chains originate from one sample sequenced in a study of Ad26.COV2.S vaccination and SARS-CoV-2 variants. Only in-frame clones appear in the TCRdb table, and some are missing; sequencing was by immunoSEQ multiplex PCR. Of roughly 380,000 clones listed, 92% are singletons. Sample: peripheral blood, taken after recovery from COVID-19. The receptor source for this set is a human donor who had recovered from COVID-19.

V is TRBV10-3 and J is TRBJ2-2; 7 bases fit TRBD1. Germline CDR1 ENHRY, CDR2 SYGVKD. The CDR3 runs 14 residues. The V segment lost 4 bases and the J segment 1 base; nucleotides outside the gene matches: 0. The CDR3 bases are TGTGCCATCAGTGGACAGGGGAACACCGGGGAGCTGTTTTTT. Residues: CAISGQGNTGELFF.

The CDR3 loop reads CASSLTDPNYGYTF. CDR3 coding DNA: TGCGCCAGCAGCTTGACAGATCCTAACTATGGCTACACCTTC. V and J are TRBV5-1 and TRBJ1-2; unclear D gene. V dropped 1 base and J dropped 0 bases, with 7 bases sitting between them. This CDR3 is 14 amino acids long. CDR1 and CDR2 (germline): SGHRS, YFSETQ.

The V gene is TRBV4-1, the J gene TRBJ2-4; no firm D call. The ends were cut back, 0 bases at V and 6 bases at J, with 6 bases in the middle. CDR1 and CDR2 (germline): MGHRA, YSYEKL. The CDR3 sequence is 13 residues long. The CDR3 spells CASSQEERNIQYF. The CDR3 DNA follows: TGCGCCAGCAGCCAAGAAGAGAGAAACATTCAGTACTTC.

The chain uses TRBV9 and TRBJ2-3; D perhaps matches TRBD2 (6 bases). Germline CDR1 and CDR2: SGDLS and YYNGEE. Trimming stripped 2 bases from V and 1 base from J, with 11 bases between. This CDR3 is built from 15 residues. CDR3 sequence (DNA): TGTGCCAGCAGCGTTAGCGGTCGAGGCACAGATACGCAGTATTTT. Protein sequence: CASSVSGRGTDTQYF.

The chain has TRBV7-9 and TRBJ2-2; TRBD1 matches at 7 bases. Trimming took 1 base from V and 1 from J; bases not matched to a gene: 12. The CDR3 is 19 amino acids. Germline CDR1 is SEHNR and CDR2 is FQNEAQ (reference sequence). The CDR3 coding sequence is TGTGCCAGCAGCTTAGACAGGGGAAGAAACCAAGGGAACACCGGGGAGCTGTTTTTT. Translation gives CASSLDRGRNQGNTGELFF.

In nucleotides, the CDR3 is TGCGCCAGCAGCTTCGCGGGTATGAACACTGAAGCTTTCTTT. This gives the protein CASSFAGMNTEAFF. The chain recombines TRBV5-1 with TRBJ1-1; D remains unclear. Germline V CDR1 and CDR2: SGHRS, YFSETQ. Deletions cut 2 bases from V and 0 bases from J, with 8 bases between. The CDR3 runs 14 residues.

This clone was detected only once. The chain links TRBV19 to TRBJ1-1; TRBD1 is a possible D gene (6 bases). Trimming took off 1 base at V and 6 bases at J, with 12 bases between the two ends. This CDR3 has 14 amino acids. Germline V CDR1 and CDR2: LNHDA, SQIVND (reference sequence). CDR3 protein: CASSIGTGLPEAFF. CDR3 sequence (DNA): TGTGCCAGTAGTATAGGCACAGGGCTCCCTGAAGCTTTCTTT.

The chain is built from TRBV7-2 and TRBJ1-6; D unclear. The CDR3 loop spans 19 amino acids. Germline lookup yields CDR1 SGHTA and CDR2 FQGNSA. V gave up 1 base and J gave up 0 bases, with 16 bases separating them. The CDR3, as DNA: TGTGCCAGCAGCTTAGAGGGCCTTGGGGTGGCCTCCTATAATTCACCCCTCCACTTT. This codes for CASSLEGLGVASYNSPLHF.

In this sample, this clone turned up once. The rearrangement links TRBV5-1 to TRBJ1-2; 9 nucleotides match TRBD1. The CDR3 sequence is 13 residues long. V gave up 4 bases and J gave up 4 bases; unmatched junction bases: 2. Looked up from germline, CDR1 is SGHRS and CDR2 is YFSETQ. CDR3 bases: TGCGCCAGCAGCGGGGACAGGGCCTATGGCTACACCTTC. Residues: CASSGDRAYGYTF.

The J gene is TRBJ1-2, the V gene TRBV3-1 (or the pseudogene TRBV3-2); 7 nucleotides agree with TRBD1. The CDR3 loop spans 13 amino acids. V lost 7 bases, J lost 7 bases, and 9 bases stayed unmatched. In germline, CDR1 is LGHDT, CDR2 YNNKEL (reference sequence). CDR3 DNA sequence: TGTGCCAGCACCCCAGGGGGGGCAGCTGGCTACACCTTC. It is translated as CASTPGGAAGYTF.

The chain is built from TRBV19 and TRBJ1-5, with 7 bases matching TRBD1. The CDR3 is 17 amino acids. With V trimmed by 5 bases and J by 3 bases, 13 bases remained unmatched. Germline V gene sequence: CDR1 LNHDA, CDR2 SQIVND (reference sequence). CDR3 in amino acids: CASSYPRTGWNNQPQHF. CDR3 nucleotides: TGTGCCAGTAGTTACCCCCGGACAGGCTGGAACAATCAGCCCCAGCATTTT.

This clone appeared once. The chain has TRBV6-1 and TRBJ1-5; D not resolved. The CDR3 is 14 amino acids. CDR1 is MNHNS, CDR2 SASEGT, per germline. The germline V and J ends were trimmed by 1 base and 6 bases, with 10 bases remaining between them. The CDR3 DNA is TGTGCCAGCAGTGAAGGGTCCAGGAGTCAGCCCCAGCATTTT. Protein sequence: CASSEGSRSQPQHF.

The rearrangement joins TRBV5-6 to TRBJ2-7; D is unresolved. Germline V lookup: CDR1 SGHDT, CDR2 YYEEEE. The CDR3 runs 16 residues. Trimming took off 1 base at V and 2 bases at J, with 16 bases between the two ends. CDR3 in DNA: TGTGCCAGCAGCTTGTTAATCGCAGTTGAGACCTACGAGCAGTACTTC. Its protein product is CASSLLIAVETYEQYF.

V is TRBV5-6 and J is TRBJ2-7, with 11 bases aligning to TRBD1. CDR3 size: 16 residues. J gave up 4 bases and V 0 bases, and 6 bases lay outside the gene matches. Germline V gene sequence: CDR1 SGHDT, CDR2 YYEEEE. In nucleotides, the CDR3 is TGTGCCAGCAGCTTGGGAACCGGGACAGGGGGTTACGAGCAGTACTTC. Encoded protein: CASSLGTGTGGYEQYF.

The rearrangement links TRBV5-1 to TRBJ2-1; D is uncertain. V was cut by 6 bases and J by 7 bases, with 8 bases left in between. Germline V gene lookup returns CDR1 SGHRS and CDR2 YFSETQ. The CDR3 runs 11 residues. CDR3 sequence (DNA): TGCGCCAGCACCCGAGGAAATGAGCAGTTCTTC. Amino acid sequence: CASTRGNEQFF.

The rearrangement joins TRBV5-1 to TRBJ2-1; 7 bases line up with TRBD2. Germline V gene sequence: CDR1 SGHRS, CDR2 YFSETQ. The trim removed 7 bases at V and 8 bases at J, leaving 9 bases unmatched. This CDR3 comprises 13 residues. In nucleotides, the CDR3 is TGCGCCAGCCAATTTCTGGGAGGGGATGAGCAGTTCTTC. This encodes CASQFLGGDEQFF.

This chain uses TRBV29-1 with TRBJ2-2, with a tentative D call TRBD2 (6 bases). Trimming took off 3 bases at V and 3 bases at J, with 11 bases between the two ends. Germline CDR1 SQVTM, CDR2 ANQGSEA. This CDR3 contains 14 residues. The CDR3: CSVDGGSDTGELFF. CDR3 DNA: TGCAGCGTTGACGGGGGATCGGACACCGGGGAGCTGTTTTTT.

J is TRBJ1-4 and V is TRBV6-5, with TRBD1 matching 7 bases. The CDR3 is 16 amino acids. Germline CDR1 is MNHEY and CDR2 is SVGAGI. Trimming at V came to 0 bases and at J to 7 bases, leaving 8 bases not matched to a gene. The CDR3 spells CASSYSWGTVGEKLFF. DNA for the CDR3: TGTGCCAGCAGTTACTCCTGGGGGACAGTAGGTGAAAAACTGTTTTTT.

The CDR3 here is CSVESRPAPGYTF. CDR3 bases: TGCAGCGTTGAAAGCCGCCCAGCTCCTGGCTACACCTTC. This chain uses TRBV29-1 with TRBJ1-2, with D unclear. Germline V gene sequence: CDR1 SQVTM, CDR2 ANQGSEA. V was cut by 2 bases and J by 7 bases, with 14 bases left in between. CDR3 length: 13 amino acids.